This T cell receptor beta chain came from a study of shared clonotypes between healthy human individuals. Overall study: Each donor had three CD4 naive, three CD4 memory, two CD8 naive and one CD8 memory plate.

General observations from the study: It was the non-shared clonotypes that had lower generation probabilities than clonotypes shared by all four donors.

With respect to this clone: Its specificity is unknown.

In germline, CDR1 is MNHNS, CDR2 SASEGT. Trimming stripped 4 bases from V and 3 bases from J, with 18 bases between. This CDR3 is 17 amino acids long. Some clones are missing from TCRdb's copy, which holds only in-frame ones; the method was immunoSEQ multiplex PCR. The table shows about 180,000 clones, with over 80% occurring only once. The clonotype originates from a woman in her twenties or thirties in good health. This chain connects TRBV6-1 to TRBJ2-2; TRBD2 might be the D (5 bases). The sequenced sample consisted of naive CD4+ T cells sorted from blood. Subset defined: CD45RA+ positively selected. The CDR3 protein is CASSALLGMADTGELFF. The CDR3 DNA is TGTGCCAGCAGTGCCTTACTAGGTATGGCTGACACCGGGGAGCTGTTTTTT.